The clone carrying this T cell receptor beta chain was picked up a small number of times. The likely explanation is a read error, given a far larger clone one base away. Adult Caucasians living in Nashville, Tennessee made up all of the donors. These data come from a study of shared clonotypes between healthy human individuals. Across the study: Those who served as donors were a couple of women and a few men between the ages of 18 and 49.

Ten immunoSEQ deep assay plates were used by the authors to sequence unsorted PBMC DNA. Profiled with immunoSEQ multiplex PCR; TCRdb holds only in-frame clones, not every one. The sample consists of roughly 490,000 clones, over 65% of them appearing once. The specimen sequenced was PBMCs. This TCR derives from a woman aged 35 to 49 in good health. Some clones in this sample may be carry-over from other donors' samples.

This chain's CDR3 is CASRPPQARPEHSNQPQHF. As DNA, the CDR3 is TGCGCCAGCCGCCCTCCCCAGGCCCGACCCGAACATAGCAATCAGCCCCAGCATTTT. The chain is built from TRBV5-1 and TRBJ1-5, with D hard to call. The CDR3 totals 19 residues. V shed 7 bases and J shed 0 bases, with 26 bases lying between them. Germline-derived CDR1 and CDR2 are SGHRS and YFSETQ.